This T cell receptor (beta chain) was retrieved from a study of T-cell reconstitution after alpha-beta-depleted transplantation in children. Study-wide points: Several hundred graft clones that had expanded were reportedly the source of alpha-beta T cells about two months after transplant. Recipient T cells and thymic progenitors that survived were the source of the high TCRbeta diversity seen at day 60 in some patients. The authors attributed T-cell counts and diversity one year after transplant mostly to newly produced T cells.

The germline gives CDR1 LNHNV, CDR2 YYDKDF (reference sequence). CDR3 length equals 17 residues. V lost 4 bases and J lost 8, with 24 bases in between. This clonotype has more than one count but fewer than ten. Its antigen is undetermined. Library preparation (for TCRbeta) was performed with unique molecular identifiers. TCRdb ran MiXCR on the PCR reads and lists one entry per CDR3 protein. The data show some 350,000 distinct CDR3 sequences, 15% to 20% seen once. J is TRBJ2-4 and V is TRBV15; D may be TRBD2 (5 bases). The sequenced sample was PBMCs, mostly from graft donor cells, obtained 360 days after TCRalphabeta/CD19-depleted stem cell transplant. This TCR derives from a male patient aged 2-10 years who had a stem cell transplant for acute lymphoblastic leukemia, so the T cells may come from the graft donor. CDR3 sequence: CATSTTGSEGRVYIQYF. CDR3 coding DNA: TGTGCCACCAGCACTACGGGGAGTGAGGGTCGGGTCTACATTCAGTACTTC. Filled out from reference TRBV15 and TRBJ2-4, the complete variable domain reads DAMVIQNPRYQVTQFGKPVTLSCSQTLNHNVMYWYQQKSSQAPKLLFHYYDKDFNNEADTPDNFQSRRPNTSFCFLDIRSPGLGDTAMYLCATSTTGSEGRVYIQYFGAGTRLSVL.